A selection of T cell receptor beta chains follows, all from one sample in a study of shared T cell receptors in the human thymus. The method was immunoSEQ multiplex PCR; TCRdb's version includes in-frame clones alone and lacks a portion of them. The table lists about 730,000 clones, approximately 83% of them singletons. These same records also appear under a second study, on human thymus T cells.

The sample was thymocytes. All receptors derive from a girl less than two years old with a congenital heart defect. Each CDR3 is given with its conserved first and last residue. A D gene is named only where the DNA matches it firmly.

v_gene: TRBV6-1; j_gene: TRBJ1-1; d_gene: .; CDR3aa: CASSEGQALNTEAFF
v_gene: TRBV7-2; j_gene: TRBJ2-1; d_gene: .; CDR3aa: CASSPGNRALALPGNEQFF
v_gene: TRBV6-5; j_gene: TRBJ1-2; d_gene: .; CDR3aa: CASSLSPGRGYGYTF
v_gene: TRBV4-3; j_gene: TRBJ2-7; d_gene: .; CDR3aa: CASSQRYGQGGYEQYF
v_gene: TRBV4-3; j_gene: TRBJ1-1; d_gene: TRBD1; CDR3aa: CASSPRDRENTEAFF
v_gene: TRBV2; j_gene: TRBJ1-1; d_gene: .; CDR3aa: CASGSRGMNTEAFF
v_gene: TRBV12-5; j_gene: TRBJ1-1; d_gene: TRBD1; CDR3aa: CASGLVLRQGGTEAFF
v_gene: TRBV9; j_gene: TRBJ2-1; d_gene: .; CDR3aa: CASSVGREEQFF
v_gene: TRBV6-5; j_gene: TRBJ1-4; d_gene: .; CDR3aa: CASSYEAASLGKLFF
v_gene: TRBV11-3; j_gene: TRBJ2-1; d_gene: TRBD1; CDR3aa: CASSLDPRTGDNEQFF
v_gene: TRBV18; j_gene: TRBJ1-3; d_gene: .; CDR3aa: CASSRRVLGNTIYF
v_gene: TRBV5-1; j_gene: TRBJ2-2; d_gene: .; CDR3aa: CASSGRGGANTGELFF
v_gene: TRBV21-1; j_gene: TRBJ1-3; d_gene: .; CDR3aa: CASGTIRLWGPVGNTIYF
v_gene: TRBV5-8; j_gene: TRBJ2-3; d_gene: .; CDR3aa: CASPLSPSSNTQYF
v_gene: TRBV6-1; j_gene: TRBJ1-2; d_gene: TRBD1; CDR3aa: CASSGTGGNYGYTF
v_gene: TRBV5-1; j_gene: TRBJ2-1; d_gene: .; CDR3aa: CASSPGRNREREQFF
v_gene: TRBV5-5; j_gene: TRBJ1-5; d_gene: .; CDR3aa: CASSLGGRKNQPQHF
v_gene: TRBV25-1; j_gene: TRBJ2-3; d_gene: TRBD2; CDR3aa: CASSESTTGTKDTDTQYF
v_gene: TRBV7-2; j_gene: TRBJ1-1; d_gene: .; CDR3aa: CASSLHRVTEAFF
v_gene: TRBV9; j_gene: TRBJ1-1; d_gene: TRBD1; CDR3aa: CASTTTVTGGNTEAFF
v_gene: TRBV5-4; j_gene: TRBJ1-2; d_gene: TRBD1; CDR3aa: CASSPTIRTGYGYTF
v_gene: TRBV9; j_gene: TRBJ1-5; d_gene: TRBD1; CDR3aa: CASSVGDRESQPQHF
v_gene: TRBV2; j_gene: TRBJ1-1; d_gene: .; CDR3aa: CASSPSRGTEAFF
v_gene: TRBV30; j_gene: TRBJ1-5; d_gene: .; CDR3aa: CAWSVRVEGGAYRSNQPQHF
v_gene: TRBV18; j_gene: TRBJ2-7; d_gene: .; CDR3aa: CASSRVPTIAVEDYEQYF
v_gene: TRBV2; j_gene: TRBJ2-1; d_gene: TRBD1; CDR3aa: CASSRDRDEQFF
v_gene: TRBV4-1; j_gene: TRBJ1-1; d_gene: TRBD1; CDR3aa: CASSYRATGQGIGNTEAFF
v_gene: TRBV4-3; j_gene: TRBJ1-2; d_gene: .; CDR3aa: CASSQRPWASPLSNYGYTF
v_gene: TRBV4-3; j_gene: TRBJ2-5; d_gene: TRBD2; CDR3aa: CASSQVSLGLAGVGQETQYF
v_gene: TRBV18; j_gene: TRBJ1-6; d_gene: TRBD1; CDR3aa: CASSPYRGTPNSPLHF
v_gene: TRBV30; j_gene: TRBJ1-1; d_gene: .; CDR3aa: CAWSGGEDTEAFF
v_gene: TRBV15; j_gene: TRBJ1-2; d_gene: .; CDR3aa: CATRGNWGAYGYTF
v_gene: TRBV10-3; j_gene: TRBJ2-7; d_gene: TRBD2; CDR3aa: CAISEPESGGDVYEQYF
v_gene: TRBV11-1; j_gene: TRBJ2-3; d_gene: TRBD2; CDR3aa: CASSLYGGRGDTQYF
v_gene: TRBV4-1; j_gene: TRBJ1-1; d_gene: .; CDR3aa: CASSQEQPNTEAFF
v_gene: TRBV9; j_gene: TRBJ1-3; d_gene: .; CDR3aa: CASTQDIPGNTIYF
v_gene: TRBV11-2; j_gene: TRBJ1-1; d_gene: TRBD1; CDR3aa: CASSFHSTGPIEAFF
v_gene: TRBV2; j_gene: TRBJ1-1; d_gene: .; CDR3aa: CASMCYEAFF
v_gene: TRBV28; j_gene: TRBJ1-4; d_gene: TRBD1; CDR3aa: CASSLWTGDEKLFF
v_gene: TRBV6-1; j_gene: TRBJ2-5; d_gene: TRBD1; CDR3aa: CASSGGQGKETQYF
v_gene: TRBV7-8; j_gene: TRBJ2-1; d_gene: .; CDR3aa: CASSLKVYGTQSSYNEQFF
v_gene: TRBV28; j_gene: TRBJ2-3; d_gene: TRBD1; CDR3aa: CASIPWTGYSSTDTQYF
v_gene: TRBV14; j_gene: TRBJ2-5; d_gene: .; CDR3aa: CASSHLTRRGGETQYF
v_gene: TRBV19; j_gene: TRBJ1-5; d_gene: .; CDR3aa: CASSSGGWGNQPQHF
v_gene: TRBV27; j_gene: TRBJ1-1; d_gene: .; CDR3aa: CASSLHREGTEAFF
v_gene: TRBV12-5; j_gene: TRBJ1-2; d_gene: TRBD1; CDR3aa: CASGNSGTGYGYTF
v_gene: TRBV6-5; j_gene: TRBJ1-2; d_gene: .; CDR3aa: CASTFNGLDYGYTF
v_gene: TRBV2; j_gene: TRBJ1-2; d_gene: TRBD1; CDR3aa: CASSPDLGQTYGYTF
v_gene: TRBV6-1; j_gene: TRBJ1-5; d_gene: TRBD1; CDR3aa: CASNLQGASSQPQHF
v_gene: TRBV5-6; j_gene: TRBJ1-4; d_gene: .; CDR3aa: CASSSRRRGEEKLFF
v_gene: TRBV5-1; j_gene: TRBJ2-7; d_gene: TRBD1; CDR3aa: CASSLVGTEQYF
v_gene: TRBV5-5; j_gene: TRBJ1-3; d_gene: .; CDR3aa: CASSLQWLSGNTIYF
v_gene: TRBV13; j_gene: TRBJ2-6; d_gene: .; CDR3aa: CASSLVNGNSGANVLTF
v_gene: TRBV19; j_gene: TRBJ1-1; d_gene: .; CDR3aa: CASSTADGLTSVTEAFF
v_gene: TRBV5-1; j_gene: TRBJ1-4; d_gene: TRBD1; CDR3aa: CASSLARTGELEKLFF
v_gene: TRBV2; j_gene: TRBJ2-2; d_gene: TRBD2; CDR3aa: CASSEELAGDTGELFF
v_gene: TRBV28; j_gene: TRBJ1-2; d_gene: TRBD1; CDR3aa: CASSQRQGWIYGYTF